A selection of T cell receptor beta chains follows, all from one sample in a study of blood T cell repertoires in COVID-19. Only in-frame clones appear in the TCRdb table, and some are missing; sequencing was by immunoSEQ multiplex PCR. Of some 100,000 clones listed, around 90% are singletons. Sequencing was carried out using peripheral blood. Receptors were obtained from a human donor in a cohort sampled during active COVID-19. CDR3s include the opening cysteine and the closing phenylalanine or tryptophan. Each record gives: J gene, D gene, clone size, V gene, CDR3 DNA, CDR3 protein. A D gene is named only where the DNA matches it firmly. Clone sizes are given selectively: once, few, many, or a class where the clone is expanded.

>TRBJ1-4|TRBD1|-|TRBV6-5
TGTGCCAGCAGTTTAGGACAGGCCGCAACTAATGAAAAACTGTTTTTT
CASSLGQAATNEKLFF
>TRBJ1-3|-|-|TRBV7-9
TGTGCCAGCAGCTTAGTGGTAGCAGGGTTCCGTGGAAACACCATATATTTT
CASSLVVAGFRGNTIYF
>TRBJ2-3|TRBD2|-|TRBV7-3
TGTGCCAGCAGCTTAATTAAAGCGGGAGGTGCAGATACGCAGTATTTT
CASSLIKAGGADTQYF
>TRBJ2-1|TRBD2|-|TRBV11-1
TGTGCCAGCAGCTCGCACACTAGCGGTTTTTACAATGAGCAGTTCTTC
CASSSHTSGFYNEQFF
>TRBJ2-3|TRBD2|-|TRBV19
TGTGCCAGTAGTAGGTCAGCGGGAGGGTCAGATACGCAGTATTTT
CASSRSAGGSDTQYF
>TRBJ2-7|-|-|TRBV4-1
TGCGCCAGCAGCCAAGGACTAGAAGTCCGCGAGCAGTACTTC
CASSQGLEVREQYF
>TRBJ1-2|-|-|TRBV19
TGTGCCAGTACCCGCGACAGCTCCTATGGCTACACCTTC
CASTRDSSYGYTF
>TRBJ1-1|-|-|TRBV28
TGTGCCAGCAGTTTAACAAGAGACACCACTGAAGCTTTCTTT
CASSLTRDTTEAFF
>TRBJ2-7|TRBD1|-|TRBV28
TGTGCCAGCAAGTTAGGACAGGTACCCTACGAGCAGTACTTC
CASKLGQVPYEQYF
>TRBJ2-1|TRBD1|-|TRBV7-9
TGTGCCAGCAGCCCATCCGGGACAGGGACCTACAATGAGCAGTTCTTC
CASSPSGTGTYNEQFF
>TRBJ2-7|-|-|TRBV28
TGTGCCAGCAGTTTAGGCGGGACTTCCTACGAGCAGTACTTC
CASSLGGTSYEQYF
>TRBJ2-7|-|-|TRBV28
TGTGCCAGTTTAACCGCGGGTAGCTCCTACGAGCAGTACTTC
CASLTAGSSYEQYF
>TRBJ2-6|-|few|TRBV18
TGTGCCAGCTCACCTGCCCCGGGCGGGCTCCTCCTCTCTGGGGCCAACGTCCTGACTTTC
CASSPAPGGLLLSGANVLTF
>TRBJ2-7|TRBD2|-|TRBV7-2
TGTGCCAGCAGCTTAGCCGGGGGGACCTCCTACGAGCAGTACTTC
CASSLAGGTSYEQYF
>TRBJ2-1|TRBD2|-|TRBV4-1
TGCGCCAGCAGCCAAGGACTAGCGGGTTACAATGAGCAGTTCTTC
CASSQGLAGYNEQFF
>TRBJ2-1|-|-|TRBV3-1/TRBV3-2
TGTGCCAGCAGCCCCCCCAAGGCGATGGACAGTGAGCAGTTCTTC
CASSPPKAMDSEQFF
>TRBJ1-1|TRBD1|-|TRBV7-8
TGTGCCAGCAGCTTAGTGACAGGGGGCCAAGCTTTCTTT
CASSLVTGGQAFF
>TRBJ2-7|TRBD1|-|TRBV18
TGTGCCAGCCAACGACAGGGAGTCTACGAGCAGTACTTC
CASQRQGVYEQYF
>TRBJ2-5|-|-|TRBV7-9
TGTGCCAGCAGGTTAAGGTCCGACGGGGAGACCCAGTACTTC
CASRLRSDGETQYF
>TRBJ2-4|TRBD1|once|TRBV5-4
TGTGCCAGCCACCCCCCCGGGACAGGGATAAACATTCAGTACTTC
CASHPPGTGINIQYF
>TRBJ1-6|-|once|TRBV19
TGTGCCAGTAGGCAACAGGGCGCCAATTCACCCCTCCACTTT
CASRQQGANSPLHF
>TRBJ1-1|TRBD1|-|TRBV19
TGTGCCAGTAGCCTGCAGGGGGCTGGCACTGAAGCTTTCTTT
CASSLQGAGTEAFF
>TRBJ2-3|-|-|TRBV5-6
TGTGCCAGCAATCTCCTGAGTGGGGCGACGAATACGCAGTATTTT
CASNLLSGATNTQYF